A selection of T cell receptor beta chains follows, all from one sample in a study of blood T cell repertoires in COVID-19. Data came from immunoSEQ multiplex PCR; TCRdb stores just in-frame clones and leaves some out. This table has more than 80,000 clones, under 85% appearing once. The source material was peripheral blood. The receptors were gathered from a woman of 80 years or more with COVID-19, enrolled during active disease. CDR3s include the opening cysteine and the closing phenylalanine or tryptophan. The D gene is left open where the match is weak. The size entry is marked missing in some rows and otherwise reads once, few, many or a size class.

CDR3 protein | CDR3 DNA | clone size | J gene | D gene | V gene
CASSPLLRGDNANEQYF | TGTGCCAGCAGTCCCCTTCTCCGGGGGGATAACGCCAACGAGCAGTACTTC | . | TRBJ2-7 | TRBD2 | TRBV27
CASRLADTQYF | TGTGCCAGCAGACTGGCAGATACGCAGTATTTT | . | TRBJ2-3 | . | TRBV7-9
CAISGLANDEQFF | TGTGCCATCAGTGGACTAGCGAACGATGAGCAGTTCTTC | . | TRBJ2-1 | TRBD2 | TRBV10-3
CASRNDPRQAKNIQYF | TGCGCCAGCAGAAATGACCCCCGACAGGCTAAAAACATTCAGTACTTC | once | TRBJ2-4 | . | TRBV5-1
CASSQDPGYSSPLHF | TGCGCCAGCAGCCAAGATCCCGGATACAGTTCACCCCTCCACTTT | . | TRBJ1-6 | . | TRBV4-3
CASSSLGRGNTEAFF | TGTGCCAGCAGCTCCCTCGGCAGGGGGAACACTGAAGCTTTCTTT | . | TRBJ1-1 | . | TRBV5-6
CASIGGRGQTGELFF | TGTGCCAGTATTGGGGGCAGGGGGCAAACCGGGGAGCTGTTTTTT | . | TRBJ2-2 | TRBD1 | TRBV19
CASSRLADSVEQYF | TGCGCCAGCAGCCGACTAGCGGATTCCGTCGAGCAGTACTTC | . | TRBJ2-7 | TRBD2 | TRBV10-1
CASSLVARSYNSPLHF | TGTGCCAGCAGCTTAGTGGCACGCTCCTATAATTCACCCCTCCACTTT | . | TRBJ1-6 | . | TRBV7-9
CASSQQSYEQYF | TGTGCCAGCAGCCAACAATCCTACGAGCAGTACTTC | . | TRBJ2-7 | . | TRBV5-8
CATSDPTTGGDTQYF | TGTGCCACCAGTGACCCAACGACAGGGGGTGATACGCAGTATTTT | . | TRBJ2-3 | TRBD1 | TRBV24-1
CASSSARGRVSYGYTF | TGTGCCAGCAGTTCGGCTAGGGGCAGGGTTTCCTATGGCTACACCTTC | . | TRBJ1-2 | . | TRBV6-5
CASRAQGWSEQYF | TGTGCCAGCAGGGCACAGGGGTGGAGCGAGCAGTACTTC | . | TRBJ2-7 | TRBD1 | TRBV3-1/TRBV3-2
CASIRSYEQYF | TGTGCCAGCATCAGATCCTACGAGCAGTACTTC | . | TRBJ2-7 | . | TRBV2
CASSSPAGSNNEQFF | TGTGCCAGCAGCTCGCCTGCGGGCTCCAACAATGAGCAGTTCTTC | . | TRBJ2-1 | . | TRBV4-2
CASSRPDNYEQYF | TGTGCCAGCAGTCGACCTGACAACTACGAGCAGTACTTC | . | TRBJ2-7 | . | TRBV6-6
CASSPTPRGGHRDTQYF | TGTGCCAGCAGCCCGACCCCGCGGGGGGGTCATCGGGATACGCAGTATTTT | . | TRBJ2-3 | TRBD2 | TRBV9